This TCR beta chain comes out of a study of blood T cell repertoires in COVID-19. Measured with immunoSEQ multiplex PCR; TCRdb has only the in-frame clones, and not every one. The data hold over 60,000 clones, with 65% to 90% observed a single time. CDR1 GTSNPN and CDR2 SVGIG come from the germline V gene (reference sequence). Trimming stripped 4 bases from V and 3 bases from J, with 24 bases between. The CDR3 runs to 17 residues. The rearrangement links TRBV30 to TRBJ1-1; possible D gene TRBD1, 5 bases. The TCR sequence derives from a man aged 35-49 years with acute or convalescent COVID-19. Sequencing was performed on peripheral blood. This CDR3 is CAWKAGSLQGFHTEAFF. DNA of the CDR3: TGTGCCTGGAAGGCTGGCTCCCTGCAGGGATTCCACACTGAAGCTTTCTTT.